This TCR beta chain was documented in a study of blood T cell repertoires in COVID-19. Study summary: Specimens from acute and convalescent COVID-19 originated in the United States, Italy and Spain.

Donors in Cohort 3 who had recovered were those with two negative PCRs, healthcare professional clearance, or resolution of their symptoms. Sequencing used immunoSEQ multiplex PCR; TCRdb keeps in-frame clones, though not all of them. The sample carries approximately 500,000 clones, approximately 87% recorded once. The V gene's germline CDR1 is MNHEY and CDR2 SVGAGI. Between the trimmed V and J ends, which lost 5 bases and 7 bases, there was a span of 17 bases. This CDR3 comprises 15 residues. The source is a woman in her 40s who had recovered from COVID-19. This chain joins TRBV6-5 and TRBJ1-4, with a weak D call TRBD1 (5 bases). The specimen sequenced was PBMCs or T cells enriched from blood (not recorded which). CDR3 sequence reads: CASSRAGGGGEKLFF. The CDR3 coding sequence is TGTGCCAGCAGTCGTGCCGGGGGTGGGGGTGAAAAACTGTTTTTT.